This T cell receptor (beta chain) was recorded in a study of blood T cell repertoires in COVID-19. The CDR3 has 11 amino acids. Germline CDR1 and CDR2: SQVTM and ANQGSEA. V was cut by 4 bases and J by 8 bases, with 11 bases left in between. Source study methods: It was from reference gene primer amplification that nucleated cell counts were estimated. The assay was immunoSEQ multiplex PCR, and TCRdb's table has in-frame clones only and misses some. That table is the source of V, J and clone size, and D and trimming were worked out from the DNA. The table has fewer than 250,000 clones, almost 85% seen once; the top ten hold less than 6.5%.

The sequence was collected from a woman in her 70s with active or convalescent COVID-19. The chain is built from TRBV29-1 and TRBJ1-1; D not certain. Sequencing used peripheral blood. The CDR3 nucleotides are TGCAGCGTTGGGGAGGGTGGGGAAGCTTTCTTT. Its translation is CSVGEGGEAFF.